This T cell receptor beta chain originates from a study of Tregs in tolerant kidney transplant recipients. Sequencing was performed with immunoSEQ multiplex PCR; in TCRdb, only in-frame clones are kept and a portion is missing. The table includes approximately 82,000 clones, 90% to 95% detected once. Mixed chimerism was transient after nonmyeloablative marrow transplants from related graft donors. Thawed PBMCs were FACS-sorted into unstimulated CD4+CD25+CD127- regulatory T cells, CD4+CD25- non-regulatory cells, CD4 and CD8 cells. This clone was counted a single time. Germline CDR1 is SGHAT and CDR2 is FQNNGV. The CDR3 has 16 residues. The ends lost 3 bases at V and 2 bases at J; junction bases unmatched: 3.

Specimen: CD4+ T cells from blood (PBMCs), collected 12 months after the transplant. V usage is TRBV11-2 and J usage is TRBJ2-1; 11 bases line up with TRBD2. This TCR was recovered from a human patient who received a combined kidney and bone marrow transplant. Some T cells may be supplied by the graft donor. CDR3 residues: CASSFIAGGTYNEQFF. The CDR3 nucleotides read TGTGCCAGCAGCTTCATAGCGGGAGGGACCTACAATGAGCAGTTCTTC.